Detailed here is one T cell receptor (beta chain). Its antigen is as yet unknown. This entry comes from a study of cytomegalovirus exposure and HLA in healthy donors. Donors likely had unrecorded immune exposures despite being nominally healthy when sampled. Findings and limits, study-wide: It has been reported that TCR beta sequences accurately predicted the HLA-A and HLA-B alleles of most subjects. Rare TCR sequences predominated, though certain public TCRs were found in many donors.

Germline assignment: CDR1 KGHSH and CDR2 LQKENI. The CDR3 contains 14 residues. Unmatched junction bases numbered 2, after V lost 2 bases and J lost 3 bases. The PCR ran on 60 Vbeta and 13 Jbeta primers. Sequencing was performed with immunoSEQ multiplex PCR; in TCRdb, only in-frame clones are kept and a portion is missing. The data contain some 140,000 clones, around 85% of them singletons. The sequenced sample was PBMCs. This chain uses TRBV18 with TRBJ1-2; 8 bases fit TRBD1. The receptor was isolated from a woman in her twenties or thirties in good health and CMV-seropositive. This chain's CDR3 is CASSPGTGYYGYTF. The CDR3 coding sequence is TGTGCCAGCTCACCAGGGACAGGCTACTATGGCTACACCTTC. Full variable domain (rest looked up from reference TRBV18 and TRBJ1-2): NAGVMQNPRHLVRRRGQEARLRCSPMKGHSHVYWYRQLPEEGLKFMVYLQKENIIDESGMPKERFSAEFPKEGPSILRIQQVVRGDSAAYFCASSPGTGYYGYTFGSGTRLTVV.